These T cell receptor beta chains were read from a single sample in a study of human T cells and chemical hapten exposure. In TCRdb, the RACE reads were re-called with MiXCR into one record per CDR3 protein. Among around 120,000 distinct CDR3 sequences listed, 13% were seen once. Sequences were derived from whole blood, sampled in connection with sensitization to the hapten diphenylcyclopropenone (DPC). These receptors all stem from a woman aged 18-29 years with alopecia areata. Some clones in this sample may be carry-over from other donors' samples. CDR3s include the opening cysteine and the closing phenylalanine or tryptophan. The D gene is left open where the match is weak. Expanded clones are given a class, and other clones once, few, many or no size at all.

clone_size | j_call | d_call | v_call | cdr3_aa | cdr3_nt
NA | TRBJ1-1 | NA | TRBV27 | CASSYRAGTEAFF | TGTGCCAGCAGTTATAGGGCTGGGACTGAAGCTTTCTTT
few | TRBJ1-6 | TRBD1 | TRBV12-3/TRBV12-4 | CASSLVGRGINSPLHF | TGTGCCAGCAGTTTAGTCGGCAGGGGGATTAATTCACCCCTCCACTTT
many | TRBJ1-2 | NA | TRBV11-2 | CASSFAGAPGYTF | TGTGCCAGCAGTTTCGCCGGGGCCCCCGGCTACACCTTC
few | TRBJ2-7 | TRBD2 | TRBV27 | CATGRVREGSYEQYF | TGTGCCACGGGGAGGGTGAGGGAAGGGAGCTACGAGCAGTACTTC
NA | TRBJ2-7 | NA | TRBV7-3 | CASSLIGGSTSYEQYF | TGTGCCAGCAGCTTAATTGGGGGATCGACTTCCTACGAGCAGTACTTC
few | TRBJ2-5 | NA | TRBV3-1 | CASSHAGTPKETQYF | TGTGCCAGCAGCCACGCCGGGACACCTAAAGAGACCCAGTACTTC
many | TRBJ1-6 | TRBD1 | TRBV4-3 | CASSQDLWTGDNSPLHF | TGCGCCAGCAGCCAAGATCTGTGGACAGGGGATAATTCACCCCTCCACTTT
many | TRBJ2-3 | NA | TRBV29-1 | CSVLAATDTQYF | TGCAGCGTTTTGGCGGCCACAGATACGCAGTATTTT
NA | TRBJ2-7 | TRBD1 | TRBV2 | CASSIQQGVAYEQYF | TGTGCCAGCAGCATCCAACAGGGGGTCGCCTACGAGCAGTACTTC
NA | TRBJ2-7 | NA | TRBV29-1 | CSATGITYEQYF | TGCAGCGCCACCGGAATTACCTACGAGCAGTACTTC
few | TRBJ2-4 | TRBD2 | TRBV7-9 | CASSYERGGIQYF | TGTGCCAGCAGCTACGAGCGGGGTGGCATTCAGTACTTC
many | TRBJ2-7 | NA | TRBV3-1 | CASSQGPGPRGEQYF | TGTGCCAGCAGCCAAGGGCCAGGGCCGCGGGGCGAGCAGTACTTC
medium-sized | TRBJ1-4 | TRBD1 | TRBV28 | CASLTGAREKLFF | TGTGCCAGCCTTACAGGGGCGAGAGAAAAACTGTTTTTT
few | TRBJ1-5 | TRBD1 | TRBV3-1 | CASSHCEGTGDSNQPQHF | TGTGCCAGCAGCCATTGCGAGGGGACAGGGGATAGCAATCAGCCCCAGCATTTT
many | TRBJ2-5 | NA | TRBV5-4 | CASSLTGETQYF | TGTGCCAGCAGCCTGACTGGGGAGACCCAGTACTTC
many | TRBJ1-1 | NA | TRBV27 | CASRKTGNHYTEAFF | TGTGCCAGCAGGAAAACAGGGAATCATTACACTGAAGCTTTCTTT
NA | TRBJ1-1 | NA | TRBV29-1 | CSVERQGEAFF | TGCAGCGTTGAGAGGCAGGGTGAAGCTTTCTTT
NA | TRBJ1-2 | NA | TRBV24-1 | CATSDLPGIGGYTF | TGTGCCACCAGTGATTTGCCCGGGATAGGGGGCTACACCTTC
NA | TRBJ1-4 | TRBD1 | TRBV3-1 | CASSRDRPTINEKLFF | TGTGCCAGCAGCCGGGACAGACCAACGATTAATGAAAAACTGTTTTTT
few | TRBJ1-2 | TRBD1 | TRBV20-1 | CSPKQGALGYTF | TGCAGTCCGAAACAGGGGGCATTAGGCTACACCTTC
NA | TRBJ2-3 | NA | TRBV20-1 | CSARATITDTQYF | TGCAGTGCTAGGGCTACCATCACAGATACGCAGTATTTT
few | TRBJ1-1 | TRBD1 | TRBV6-1 | CASRKGQAGDTEAFF | TGTGCCAGCAGAAAGGGACAGGCGGGAGACACTGAAGCTTTCTTT
few | TRBJ2-1 | TRBD1 | TRBV10-1 | CASSGASTSGQGYNEQFF | TGCGCCAGCAGTGGAGCTTCCACCTCGGGACAGGGGTACAATGAGCAGTTCTTC
medium-sized | TRBJ2-6 | NA | TRBV28 | CASLPFWAAGANVLTF | TGTGCCAGCCTACCGTTCTGGGCGGCTGGGGCCAACGTCCTGACTTTC
few | TRBJ2-5 | NA | TRBV20-1 | CSVSRTEETQYF | TGCAGTGTTTCCAGGACAGAAGAGACCCAGTACTTC
NA | TRBJ2-1 | NA | TRBV11-2 | CASSLGMGVNEQFF | TGTGCCAGCAGCTTAGGGATGGGAGTCAATGAGCAGTTCTTC
many | TRBJ2-5 | NA | TRBV18 | CASSPGETQYF | TGTGCCAGCTCCCCTGGGGAGACCCAGTACTTC
NA | TRBJ2-5 | TRBD2 | TRBV7-9 | CAGGLADTRTQYF | TGTGCCGGGGGACTAGCGGACACCAGGACCCAGTACTTC
NA | TRBJ1-5 | NA | TRBV27 | CASSLLGEGQPQHF | TGTGCCAGCAGTTTATTAGGGGAGGGTCAGCCCCAGCATTTT
NA | TRBJ1-5 | NA | TRBV18 | CASSSSEGLPDQPQHF | TGTGCCAGCTCATCCTCGGAGGGTCTCCCTGATCAGCCCCAGCATTTT
few | TRBJ1-3 | NA | TRBV20-1 | CSASLSNGNTIYF | TGCAGTGCTAGTCTCTCCAATGGAAACACCATATATTTT
few | TRBJ2-2 | NA | TRBV29-1 | CSAQVMGTGELFF | TGCAGCGCCCAGGTCATGGGCACCGGGGAGCTGTTTTTT
few | TRBJ1-1 | NA | TRBV5-4 | CASRPQGYSEAFF | TGTGCCAGCAGGCCACAGGGATACTCTGAAGCTTTCTTT
few | TRBJ2-2 | NA | TRBV5-1 | CASSLPEPGSGELFF | TGCGCCAGCAGCTTGCCGGAGCCAGGGTCCGGGGAGCTGTTTTTT
NA | TRBJ1-2 | NA | TRBV4-3 | CASSQDQGLGYGYTF | TGCGCCAGCAGCCAAGATCAAGGGTTGGGCTATGGCTACACCTTC
NA | TRBJ1-2 | NA | TRBV29-1 | CSVDRLRTVEGATNYGYTF | TGCAGCGTTGATCGGCTACGGACAGTCGAAGGGGCTACTAACTATGGCTACACCTTC
few | TRBJ2-3 | NA | TRBV7-8 | CASSLVGGITDTQYF | TGTGCCAGCAGCTTAGTCGGGGGAATCACAGATACGCAGTATTTT
NA | TRBJ1-5 | NA | TRBV7-2 | CASSLVNQPQHF | TGTGCCAGCAGCTTAGTGAATCAGCCCCAGCATTTT
NA | TRBJ2-5 | TRBD2 | TRBV20-1 | CSAREERGQETQYF | TGCAGTGCTAGAGAAGAGCGGGGGCAAGAGACCCAGTACTTC
NA | TRBJ1-4 | TRBD1 | TRBV20-1 | CSGTGTGGAANEKLFF | TGCAGTGGAACTGGGACAGGGGGCGCAGCTAATGAAAAACTGTTTTTT
NA | TRBJ2-7 | NA | TRBV10-3 | CAISDQVSYEQYF | TGTGCCATCAGTGACCAGGTTTCATACGAGCAGTACTTC
NA | TRBJ1-5 | NA | TRBV30 | CARSLGGAGSQPQHF | TGTGCCAGGAGTTTGGGGGGGGCTGGAAGTCAGCCCCAGCATTTT
many | TRBJ2-3 | NA | TRBV7-6 | CASSLERTDTQYF | TGTGCCAGCAGCTTAGAAAGAACAGATACGCAGTATTTT
NA | TRBJ2-1 | TRBD2 | TRBV7-2 | CASSLGLAGGVNEQFF | TGTGCCAGCAGCTTAGGATTAGCGGGGGGCGTTAATGAGCAGTTCTTC
NA | TRBJ2-7 | NA | TRBV29-1 | CSVARVNEQYF | TGCAGCGTTGCCAGGGTTAACGAGCAGTACTTC
few | TRBJ2-5 | NA | TRBV28 | CASSYRQETQYF | TGTGCCAGCAGTTACCGACAAGAGACCCAGTACTTC
NA | TRBJ2-5 | TRBD1 | TRBV18 | CASSRTGGPETQYF | TGTGCCAGTTCCAGAACAGGGGGCCCAGAGACCCAGTACTTC
many | TRBJ1-1 | NA | TRBV12-3/TRBV12-4 | CASSSTGTVIGNTEAFF | TGTGCCAGCAGTTCGACAGGTACGGTGATCGGAAACACTGAAGCTTTCTTT
many | TRBJ1-2 | NA | TRBV12-3/TRBV12-4 | CASRREMTGVYGYTF | TGTGCCAGCAGGAGAGAGATGACAGGCGTCTATGGCTACACCTTC
NA | TRBJ2-1 | NA | TRBV12-3/TRBV12-4 | CASSPGQPNEQFF | TGTGCCAGCAGTCCGGGACAACCTAATGAGCAGTTCTTC
NA | TRBJ1-2 | NA | TRBV6-2/TRBV6-3 | CASALWGGGYTF | TGTGCCAGCGCTTTGTGGGGTGGCGGCTACACCTTC
NA | TRBJ2-6 | TRBD1 | TRBV6-2/TRBV6-3 | CASSWDRNSGANVLTF | TGTGCCAGCAGTTGGGACAGAAACTCTGGGGCCAACGTCCTGACTTTC
few | TRBJ1-5 | NA | TRBV6-2/TRBV6-3 | CASSRGQYSNQPQHF | TGTGCCAGCAGCCGTGGACAATATAGCAATCAGCCCCAGCATTTT
NA | TRBJ1-4 | NA | TRBV6-5 | CASSNTINEKLFF | TGTGCCAGCAGCAACACTATTAATGAAAAACTGTTTTTT
few | TRBJ1-1 | TRBD1 | TRBV7-6 | CASSPPYMIQGKSTEAFF | TGTGCCAGCAGCCCACCCTATATGATACAGGGGAAGTCCACTGAAGCTTTCTTT
few | TRBJ1-2 | NA | TRBV13 | CASSWAAAGGYTF | TGTGCCAGCAGTTGGGCCGCGGCCGGTGGCTACACCTTC
NA | TRBJ2-7 | NA | TRBV2 | CASSEAGWEQYF | TGTGCCAGCAGTGAAGCAGGATGGGAGCAGTACTTC